These T cell receptor beta chains were read from a single sample in a study of blood T cells in healthy people across ages. One entry per CDR3 protein, called by TCRdb with MiXCR from the 5' RACE reads. The sample lists about 1,800,000 distinct CDR3 sequences; over 25% were seen once. The sequencing input was blood. Source of these receptors: a woman aged 30 to 39 in good health. CDR3s include the opening cysteine and the closing phenylalanine or tryptophan. The order of the fields is J gene, D gene, clone size, V gene, CDR3 protein, CDR3 DNA. D genes are given only for firm matches. The listing skips clone size in some rows; elsewhere it reads once, few, many or a size class.

TRBJ2-5 | TRBD2 | many | TRBV14 | CASSKGLAGVETQYF | TGTGCCAGCAGCAAGGGACTAGCGGGAGTGGAGACCCAGTACTTC
TRBJ2-3 | TRBD1 | . | TRBV29-1 | CSAEVRDRATDTQYF | TGCAGCGCTGAGGTACGGGACAGGGCCACAGATACGCAGTATTTT
TRBJ2-1 | . | . | TRBV20-1 | CSARISLSSYNEQFF | TGCAGTGCTAGGATTAGTCTATCCTCCTACAATGAGCAGTTCTTC
TRBJ2-3 | . | . | TRBV29-1 | CSVEWGRLPTDTQYF | TGCAGCGTTGAATGGGGGCGGCTCCCCACAGATACGCAGTATTTT
TRBJ1-2 | . | many | TRBV6-6 | CASSPYQTGTWYGYTF | TGTGCCAGCAGTCCCTACCAGACGGGGACGTGGTATGGCTACACCTTC
TRBJ2-2 | . | few | TRBV11-2 | CASSFVRGWTGELFF | TGTGCCAGCAGCTTCGTCAGGGGATGGACCGGGGAGCTGTTTTTT
TRBJ1-1 | . | . | TRBV7-2 | CASSYRPGTEAFF | TGTGCCAGCAGCTACCGTCCGGGCACTGAAGCTTTCTTT
TRBJ2-1 | TRBD2 | . | TRBV6-1 | CASSERWGGYNEQFF | TGTGCCAGCAGTGAAAGGTGGGGGGGATACAATGAGCAGTTCTTC
TRBJ1-2 | . | . | TRBV6-6 | CASSHRAGGHGYTF | TGTGCCAGCAGCCATAGGGCGGGAGGGCATGGCTACACCTTC
TRBJ2-3 | . | . | TRBV12-3/TRBV12-4 | CASSLRSGRDTQYF | TGTGCCAGCAGTTTAAGGTCGGGGAGAGATACGCAGTATTTT
TRBJ1-2 | . | . | TRBV3-1 | CASSQTGRGIRDGYTF | TGTGCCAGCAGCCAAACCGGAAGGGGTATTCGGGATGGCTACACCTTC
TRBJ1-5 | . | . | TRBV6-2/TRBV6-3 | CASSSINSNQPQHF | TGTGCCAGCAGTTCGATTAATAGCAATCAGCCCCAGCATTTT
TRBJ2-1 | TRBD2 | . | TRBV11-2 | CASSLGGGASGEQFF | TGTGCCAGCAGCTTGGGCGGGGGGGCCTCGGGTGAGCAGTTCTTC
TRBJ2-7 | . | . | TRBV5-1 | CASSLEPGIVEQYF | TGCGCCAGCAGCTTGGAACCGGGAATAGTTGAGCAGTACTTC
TRBJ2-1 | . | few | TRBV12-3/TRBV12-4 | CASGPFSYEQFF | TGTGCCAGCGGTCCTTTCTCCTACGAGCAGTTCTTC
TRBJ2-7 | . | few | TRBV28 | CASNLHRDAYEQYF | TGTGCCAGCAACTTACACCGGGACGCCTACGAGCAGTACTTC
TRBJ2-7 | TRBD2 | many | TRBV7-8 | CASSLGVGGSGYEQYF | TGTGCCAGCAGCTTAGGGGTTGGCGGGAGCGGTTACGAGCAGTACTTC
TRBJ1-2 | . | . | TRBV4-1 | CASSQPTGLDGYTF | TGCGCCAGCAGCCAGCCCACAGGGTTAGATGGCTACACCTTC
TRBJ1-2 | . | . | TRBV12-3/TRBV12-4 | CASSSRGAYGYTF | TGTGCCAGCAGTTCCCGGGGAGCGTATGGCTACACCTTC
TRBJ1-1 | . | . | TRBV10-3 | CAISESVAEAFF | TGTGCCATCAGTGAGTCGGTCGCTGAAGCTTTCTTT
TRBJ1-5 | . | few | TRBV20-1 | CSARDSRTNPTSQPQHF | TGCAGTGCTAGAGATTCGAGGACAAACCCGACGTCCCAGCCCCAGCATTTT
TRBJ2-2 | . | few | TRBV12-3/TRBV12-4 | CASSFRVSTGELFF | TGTGCCAGCAGTTTTCGCGTGAGCACCGGGGAGCTGTTTTTT